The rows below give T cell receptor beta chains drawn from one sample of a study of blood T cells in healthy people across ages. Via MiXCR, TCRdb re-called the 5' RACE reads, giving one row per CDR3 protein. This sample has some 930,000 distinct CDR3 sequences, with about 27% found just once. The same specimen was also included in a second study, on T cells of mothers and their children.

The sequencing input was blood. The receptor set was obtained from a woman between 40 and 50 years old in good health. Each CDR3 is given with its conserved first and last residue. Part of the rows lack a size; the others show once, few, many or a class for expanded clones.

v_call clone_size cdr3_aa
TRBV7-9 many CASRSREDRGSYEQYF
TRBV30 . CAWSALSYSNQPQHF
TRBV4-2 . CASSQTTGTGYTGELFF
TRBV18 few CASSRDRSNEKLFF
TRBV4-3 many CASSQEPAGEQFF
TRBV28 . CASSPHADGGDSPLHF
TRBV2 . CASTGLHSYEQYF
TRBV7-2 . CASSLMGGGHNEQFF
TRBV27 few CASRGTGYLAEAFF
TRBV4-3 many CASSRDSRGGQFF
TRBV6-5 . CASSYSRGGGDTQYF
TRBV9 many CASSPRLAAGPEQFF
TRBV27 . CASSSQGRTEAFF
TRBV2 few CASSASAGGRGVNEQFF
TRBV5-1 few CASSLMGGPRATNEKLFF
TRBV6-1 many CASSELASYGYTF
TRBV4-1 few CASSRGGLAGWETQYF
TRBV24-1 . CATSALRGQRDNEQFF
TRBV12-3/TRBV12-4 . CASSLSPRWDIQYF
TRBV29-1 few CSVDGGQDANYGYTF
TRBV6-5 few CASRSRQGYSYNEQFF
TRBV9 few CATYIRLAKADSYNEQFF
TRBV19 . CASSMRGGGAYEQFF
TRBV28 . CASSSRGQETQYF
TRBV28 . CASSHGGGSEKLFF
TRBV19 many CASSVEGLPAYADTQYF
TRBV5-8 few CASSLGLEARDTQYF
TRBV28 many CASRLRGMAQYF
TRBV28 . CASNKGQGRTYNEQFF
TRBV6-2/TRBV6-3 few CVSSFQRGQETQYF
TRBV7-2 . CASSLVGLSDSPLHF
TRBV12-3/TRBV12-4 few CASSLGTVTQYF
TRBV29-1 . CSVPAQGGEKLFF
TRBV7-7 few CASSSLRTDTQYF
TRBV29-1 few CSVVFRGGGTEAFF
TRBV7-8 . CASSLSVFMNEQFF
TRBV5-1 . CASSLGQAGNTIYF
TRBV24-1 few CATPRGPQHF
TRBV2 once CANGRGVNTEAFF
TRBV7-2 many CASSLAYGGGFSYEQYF
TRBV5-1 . CASSPHRGQGVYNEQFF
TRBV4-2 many CASSRTGGGETQYF
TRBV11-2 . CASSLGERNPPLHF
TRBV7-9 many CASSRTTGSYGYTF
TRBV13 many CASSSPGTENEQYF
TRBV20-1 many CSAREDRWAFF
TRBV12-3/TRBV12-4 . CASSTQHKLDSEDTEAFF
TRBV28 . CASSTGQGGNEQYF